This T cell receptor beta chain emerged from a study of cytomegalovirus exposure and HLA in healthy donors. Germline CDR1 reads WSHSY; CDR2 reads SAAADI. The V gene end was trimmed by 8 bases and the J gene end by 4 bases; junction bases not matched to a gene: 9. The CDR3 is made up of 14 amino acids. Details on this clone: The CDR3 does not end in the conserved phenylalanine or tryptophan, so this is likely a read error.

Vbeta (60) and Jbeta (13) primers were used in the PCR. Clones were read by immunoSEQ multiplex PCR, and TCRdb kept only the in-frame ones, dropping some. This sample has about 170,000 clones, with 80% to 90% found just once. This sequence originates from a woman younger than 35 in good health and CMV-seronegative. V gene TRBV10-2 combines with J gene TRBJ1-2; TRBD1 aligns across 8 bases. The specimen was PBMCs. The CDR3 DNA sequence: TGCGCCAGCGGGGCAGGGGGCTGGGGCTATGGCTACACCCTC. Protein: CASGAGGWGYGYTL.